What follows describes a single T cell receptor beta chain. This sample was taken from a study of blood T cell repertoires in COVID-19. Study in general: COVID-19 samples from acute and convalescent phases originated in the United States, Italy and Spain. PBMCs, B-cell-depleted T cells, or T cells were the source of the cDNA or gDNA that made up the material.

Original methodology: Estimates of nucleated cell counts were drawn from the amplification of reference gene primers. Here immunoSEQ multiplex PCR was the method, and the copy in TCRdb shows in-frame clones only, minus some. For V, J and clone size, that table is used; D and trimming come from the DNA. The sample holds approximately 260,000 clones, about 79% seen once. The germline V gene encodes CDR1 ENHRY and CDR2 SYGVKD. V lost 3 bases to trimming and J lost 9 bases; unmatched junction nucleotides: 5. The CDR3 spans 15 residues. This rearrangement joins TRBV10-3 to TRBJ1-6, with TRBD1 matching over 10 bases. The sample consisted of peripheral blood. The receptor was derived from a woman aged 80 or over with acute or convalescent COVID-19. The CDR3 DNA follows: TGTGCCATCAGTGATGGCGGGACAGGGGTTTCACCCCTCCACTTT. It encodes CAISDGGTGVSPLHF.